The clone carrying this TCR beta chain is medium-sized by share. The target antigen is unknown. Germline V gene sequence: CDR1 SQVTM, CDR2 ANQGSEA. The CDR3 runs to 13 residues. V was cut by 6 bases and J by 5 bases, with 16 bases left in between. Generated by immunoSEQ multiplex PCR, the TCRdb table keeps only in-frame clones and is missing some. The sample has 5,500 to 8,000 clones, about three quarters seen once. This sample is part of a study of tumor-infiltrating lymphocytes in localized non-small cell lung cancer. General observations from the study: Only some patients had TCR sequencing, depending on available tissue.

Sequenced input: lung tumor tissue. The receptor's source is a human donor with non-small cell lung cancer. This chain uses TRBV29-1 with TRBJ1-1, with D possibly matching TRBD1 (6 bases). The CDR3 DNA sequence: TGCAGCGTCCAAACAGGGACCGGAACTGAAGCTTTCTTT. Amino acids: CSVQTGTGTEAFF. The full variable domain, in which reference TRBV29-1 and TRBJ1-1 provide the parts outside the CDR3, is SAVISQKPSRDICQRGTSLTIQCQVDSQVTMMFWYRQQPGQSLTLIATANQGSEATYESGFVIDKFPISRPNLTFSTLTVSNMSPEDSSIYLCSVQTGTGTEAFFGQGTRLTVV.